This T cell receptor (beta chain) is drawn from a study of monozygotic twins with cystic fibrosis. General observations from the study: V usage most resembled the co-twin in 13 of 16 pairs.

The assay was immunoSEQ multiplex PCR, and TCRdb's table has in-frame clones only and misses some. The data contain 36,000 or so clones, under 95% of them singletons. In the case of this clone: Its antigen is still unknown.

This CDR3 has 13 amino acids. Germline CDR1 reads MNHEY; CDR2 reads SVGAGI. V was clipped by 0 bases and J by 5 bases, with 7 bases between them. The chain couples TRBV6-5 to TRBJ1-1; no definite D call. The sample comprised blood. This TCR was sampled from a boy between 2 and 10 years old with cystic fibrosis. CDR3 in DNA: TGTGCCAGCAGTTACTCTGGGATTACTGAAGCTTTCTTT. Its protein is CASSYSGITEAFF.